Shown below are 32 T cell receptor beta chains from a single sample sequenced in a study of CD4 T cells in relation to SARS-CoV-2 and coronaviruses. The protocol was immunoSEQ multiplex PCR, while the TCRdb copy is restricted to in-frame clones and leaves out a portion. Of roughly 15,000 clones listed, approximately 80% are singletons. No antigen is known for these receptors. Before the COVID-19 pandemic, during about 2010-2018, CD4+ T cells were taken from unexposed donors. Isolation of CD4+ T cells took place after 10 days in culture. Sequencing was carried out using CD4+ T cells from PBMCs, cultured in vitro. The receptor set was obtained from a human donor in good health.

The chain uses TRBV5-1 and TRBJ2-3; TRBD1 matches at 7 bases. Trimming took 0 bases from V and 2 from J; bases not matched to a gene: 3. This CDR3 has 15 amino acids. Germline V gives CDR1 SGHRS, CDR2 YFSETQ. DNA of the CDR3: TGCGCCAGCAGCTTGGAAGACAGGGACACAGATACGCAGTATTTT. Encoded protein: CASSLEDRDTDTQYF. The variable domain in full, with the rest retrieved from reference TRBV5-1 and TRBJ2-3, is KAGVTQTPRYLIKTRGQQVTLSCSPISGHRSVSWYQQTPGQGLQFLFEYFSETQRNKGNFPGRFSGRQFSNSRSEMNVSTLELGDSALYLCASSLEDRDTDTQYFGPGTRLTVL.

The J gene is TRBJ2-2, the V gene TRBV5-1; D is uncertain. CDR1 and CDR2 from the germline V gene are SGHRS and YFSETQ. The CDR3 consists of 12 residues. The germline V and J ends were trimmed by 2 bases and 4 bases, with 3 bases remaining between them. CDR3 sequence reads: CASSFVTGELFF. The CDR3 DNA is TGCGCCAGCAGCTTCGTCACCGGGGAGCTGTTTTTT. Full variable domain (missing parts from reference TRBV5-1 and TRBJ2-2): KAGVTQTPRYLIKTRGQQVTLSCSPISGHRSVSWYQQTPGQGLQFLFEYFSETQRNKGNFPGRFSGRQFSNSRSEMNVSTLELGDSALYLCASSFVTGELFFGEGSRLTVL.

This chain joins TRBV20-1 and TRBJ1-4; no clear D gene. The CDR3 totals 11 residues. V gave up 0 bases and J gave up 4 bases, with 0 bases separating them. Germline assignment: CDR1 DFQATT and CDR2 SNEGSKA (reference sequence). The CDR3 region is CSARDNEKLFF. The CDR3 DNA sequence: TGCAGTGCTAGAGATAATGAAAAACTGTTTTTT.

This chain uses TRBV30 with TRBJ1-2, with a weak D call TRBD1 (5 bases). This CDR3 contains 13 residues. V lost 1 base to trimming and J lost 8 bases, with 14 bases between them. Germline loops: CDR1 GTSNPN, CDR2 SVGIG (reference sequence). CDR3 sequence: CAWSGGGLGGYTF. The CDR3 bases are TGTGCCTGGAGTGGTGGGGGATTAGGGGGCTACACCTTC. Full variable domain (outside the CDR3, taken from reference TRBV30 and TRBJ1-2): SQTIHQWPATLVQPVGSPLSLECTVEGTSNPNLYWYRQAAGRGLQLLFYSVGIGQISSEVPQNLSASRPQDRQFILSSKKLLLSDSGFYLCAWSGGGLGGYTFGSGTRLTVV.

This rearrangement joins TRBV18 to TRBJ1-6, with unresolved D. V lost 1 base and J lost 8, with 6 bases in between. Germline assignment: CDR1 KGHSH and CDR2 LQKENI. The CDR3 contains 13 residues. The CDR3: CASSPLLDSPLHF. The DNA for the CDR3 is TGTGCCAGCTCACCACTCCTGGATTCACCCCTCCACTTT.

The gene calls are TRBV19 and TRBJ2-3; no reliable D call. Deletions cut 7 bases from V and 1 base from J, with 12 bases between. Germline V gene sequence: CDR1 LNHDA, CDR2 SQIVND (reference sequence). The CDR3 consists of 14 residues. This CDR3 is CASTALSGTDTQYF. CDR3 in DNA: TGTGCCAGTACGGCACTATCCGGCACAGATACGCAGTATTTT. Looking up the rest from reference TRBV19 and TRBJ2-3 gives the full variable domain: DGGITQSPKYLFRKEGQNVTLSCEQNLNHDAMYWYRQDPGQGLRLIYYSQIVNDFQKGDIAEGYSVSREKKESFPLTVTSAQKNPTAFYLCASTALSGTDTQYFGPGTRLTVL.

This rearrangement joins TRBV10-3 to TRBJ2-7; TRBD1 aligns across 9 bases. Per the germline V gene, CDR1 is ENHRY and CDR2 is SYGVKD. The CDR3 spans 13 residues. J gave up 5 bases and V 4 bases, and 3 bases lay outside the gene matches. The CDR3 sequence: CAISGTGAHEQYF. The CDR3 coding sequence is TGTGCCATCAGTGGGACAGGGGCCCACGAGCAGTACTTC.

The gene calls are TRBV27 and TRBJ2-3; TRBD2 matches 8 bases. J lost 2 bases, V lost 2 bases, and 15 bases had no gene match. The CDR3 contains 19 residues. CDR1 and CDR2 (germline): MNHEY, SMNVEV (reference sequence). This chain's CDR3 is CASSLTPLLADPFTDTQYF. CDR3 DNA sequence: TGTGCCAGCAGTTTAACCCCTCTACTAGCGGACCCTTTCACAGATACGCAGTATTTT.

DNA for the CDR3: TGTGCCAGCAGCTTACGGGGGGTCACAGATACGCAGTATTTT. The encoded protein is CASSLRGVTDTQYF. The V and J genes are TRBV7-2 and TRBJ2-3; 7 positions agree with TRBD2. The CDR3 totals 14 residues. Germline assignment: CDR1 SGHTA and CDR2 FQGNSA. The J segment lost 2 bases and the V segment lost 2 bases, leaving 1 base of the junction unmatched.

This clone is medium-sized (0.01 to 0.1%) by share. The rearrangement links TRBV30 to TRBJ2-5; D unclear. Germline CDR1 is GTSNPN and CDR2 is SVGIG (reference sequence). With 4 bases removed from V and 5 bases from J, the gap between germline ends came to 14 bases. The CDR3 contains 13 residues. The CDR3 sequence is CAWTAGGSETQYF. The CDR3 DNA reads TGTGCCTGGACTGCCGGTGGGTCGGAGACCCAGTACTTC.

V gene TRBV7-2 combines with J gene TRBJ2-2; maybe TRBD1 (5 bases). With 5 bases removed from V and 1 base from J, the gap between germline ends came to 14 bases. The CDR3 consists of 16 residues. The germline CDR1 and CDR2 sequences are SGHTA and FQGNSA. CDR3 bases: TGTGCCAGCAGCCCCATCGGAAGGGGGAACACCGGGGAGCTGTTTTTT. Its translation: CASSPIGRGNTGELFF. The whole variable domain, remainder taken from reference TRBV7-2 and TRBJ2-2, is GAGVSQSPSNKVTEKGKDVELRCDPISGHTALYWYRQSLGQGLEFLIYFQGNSAPDKSGLPSDRFSAERTGGSVSTLTIQRTQQEDSAVYLCASSPIGRGNTGELFFGEGSRLTVL.

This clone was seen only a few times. CDR3 region: CASSQEVGQAWTEAFF. The CDR3 DNA is TGCGCCAGCAGCCAAGAGGTGGGTCAGGCTTGGACTGAAGCTTTCTTT. This chain links TRBV4-1 with TRBJ1-1; D not resolved. This CDR3 has 16 amino acids. The V gene's germline CDR1 is MGHRA and CDR2 YSYEKL. Trimming stripped 0 bases from V and 5 bases from J, with 16 bases between.

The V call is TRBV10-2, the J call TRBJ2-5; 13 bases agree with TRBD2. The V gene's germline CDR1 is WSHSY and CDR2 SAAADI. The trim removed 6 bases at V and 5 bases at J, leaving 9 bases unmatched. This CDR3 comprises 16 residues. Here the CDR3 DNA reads TGCGCCAGCAGAGCTCGACTAGCGGGGGGTGGGGAGACCCAGTACTTC. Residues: CASRARLAGGGETQYF.

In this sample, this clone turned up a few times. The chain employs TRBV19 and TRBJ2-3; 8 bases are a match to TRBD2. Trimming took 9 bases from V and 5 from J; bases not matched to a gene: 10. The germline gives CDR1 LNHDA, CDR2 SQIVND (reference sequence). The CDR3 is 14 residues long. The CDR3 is CARRAGEVRDTQYF. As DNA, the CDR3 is TGTGCCAGACGAGCGGGAGAAGTTCGAGATACGCAGTATTTT. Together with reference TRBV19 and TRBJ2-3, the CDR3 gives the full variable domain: DGGITQSPKYLFRKEGQNVTLSCEQNLNHDAMYWYRQDPGQGLRLIYYSQIVNDFQKGDIAEGYSVSREKKESFPLTVTSAQKNPTAFYLCARRAGEVRDTQYFGPGTRLTVL.

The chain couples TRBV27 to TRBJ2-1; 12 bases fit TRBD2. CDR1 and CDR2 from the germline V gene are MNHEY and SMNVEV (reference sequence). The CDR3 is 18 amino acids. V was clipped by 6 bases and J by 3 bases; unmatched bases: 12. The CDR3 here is CASRHQALAGGLYNEQFF. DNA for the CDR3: TGTGCCAGCAGGCACCAGGCGCTAGCGGGAGGGCTCTACAATGAGCAGTTCTTC.

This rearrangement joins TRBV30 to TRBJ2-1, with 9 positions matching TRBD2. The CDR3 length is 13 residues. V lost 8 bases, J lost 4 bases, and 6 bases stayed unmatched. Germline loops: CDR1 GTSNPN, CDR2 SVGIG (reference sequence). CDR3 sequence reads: CAGSSGTYNEQFF. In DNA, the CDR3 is TGTGCCGGATCTAGCGGGACATACAATGAGCAGTTCTTC.

CDR3 residues: CASSGGSDGETQYF. Here the CDR3 DNA reads TGTGCCAGTAGTGGAGGGTCTGATGGAGAGACCCAGTACTTC. The rearrangement uses TRBV19 and TRBJ2-5, with D possibly TRBD2 on 6 matching bases. Germline loops: CDR1 LNHDA, CDR2 SQIVND (reference sequence). The CDR3 extends over 14 amino acids. Trimming cost V 5 bases and J 4 bases, with 14 bases left between them.

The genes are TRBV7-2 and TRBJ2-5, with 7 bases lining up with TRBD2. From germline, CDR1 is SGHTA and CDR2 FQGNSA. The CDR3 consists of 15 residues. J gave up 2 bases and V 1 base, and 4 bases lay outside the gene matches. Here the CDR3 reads CASSLDQGGQETQYF. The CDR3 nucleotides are TGTGCCAGCAGCTTAGACCAGGGAGGGCAAGAGACCCAGTACTTC.

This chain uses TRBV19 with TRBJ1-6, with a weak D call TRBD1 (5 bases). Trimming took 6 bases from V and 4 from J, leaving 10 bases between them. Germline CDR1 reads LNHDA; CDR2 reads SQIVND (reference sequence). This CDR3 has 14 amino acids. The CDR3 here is CASRVGGYNSPLHF. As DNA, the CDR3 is TGTGCCAGTAGGGTCGGGGGATATAATTCACCCCTCCACTTT.

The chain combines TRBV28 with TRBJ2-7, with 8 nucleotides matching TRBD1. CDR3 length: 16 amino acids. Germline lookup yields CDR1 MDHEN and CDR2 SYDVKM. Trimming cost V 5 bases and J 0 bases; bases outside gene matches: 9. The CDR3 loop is CASSPGGTGYSYEQYF. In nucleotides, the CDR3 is TGTGCCAGCAGTCCCGGAGGGACAGGCTACTCCTACGAGCAGTACTTC. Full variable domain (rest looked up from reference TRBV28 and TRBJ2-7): DVKVTQSSRYLVKRTGEKVFLECVQDMDHENMFWYRQDPGLGLRLIYFSYDVKMKEKGDIPEGYSVSREKKERFSLILESASTNQTSMYLCASSPGGTGYSYEQYFGPGTRLTVT.

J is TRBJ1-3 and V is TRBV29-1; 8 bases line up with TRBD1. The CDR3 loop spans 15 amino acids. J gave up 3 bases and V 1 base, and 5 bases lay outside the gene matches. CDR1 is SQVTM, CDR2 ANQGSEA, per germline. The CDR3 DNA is TGCAGCGTTGAAGGGACAGGGTTATATGGAAACACCATATATTTT. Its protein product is CSVEGTGLYGNTIYF.

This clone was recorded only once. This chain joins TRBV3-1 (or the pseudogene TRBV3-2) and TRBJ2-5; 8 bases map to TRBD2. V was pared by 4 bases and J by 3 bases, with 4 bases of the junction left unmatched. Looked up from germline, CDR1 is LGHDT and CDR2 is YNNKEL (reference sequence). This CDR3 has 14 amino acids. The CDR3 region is CASSPAGVKETQYF. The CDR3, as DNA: TGTGCCAGCAGCCCAGCGGGAGTTAAAGAGACCCAGTACTTC.

CDR3 in amino acids: CASSGPGTGESSYEQYF. The CDR3 DNA reads as TGTGCCAGCAGCGGACCCGGGACAGGGGAGAGCTCCTACGAGCAGTACTTC. V usage is TRBV9 and J usage is TRBJ2-7; TRBD1 matches at 10 bases. The CDR3 consists of 17 residues. The germline CDR1 and CDR2 sequences are SGDLS and YYNGEE. Losses at the gene ends were 3 bases for V and 0 bases for J; bases not matched to a gene: 9.

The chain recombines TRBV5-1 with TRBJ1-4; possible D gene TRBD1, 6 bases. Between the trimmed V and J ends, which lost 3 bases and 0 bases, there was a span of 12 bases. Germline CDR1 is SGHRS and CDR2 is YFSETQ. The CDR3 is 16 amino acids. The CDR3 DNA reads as TGCGCCAGCAGCTCGGAGGGGGATACAACTAATGAAAAACTGTTTTTT. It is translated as CASSSEGDTTNEKLFF.

The CDR3 is CASSSGTGRYNEQFF. CDR3 nucleotides: TGTGCCAGCTCATCCGGGACAGGCCGGTACAATGAGCAGTTCTTC. The chain recombines TRBV6-4 with TRBJ2-1; 8 bases match TRBD1. V gave up 8 bases and J gave up 4 bases; unmatched junction bases: 10. CDR1 is MRHNA and CDR2 is SNTAGT in the germline V gene. This CDR3 is 15 amino acids long.

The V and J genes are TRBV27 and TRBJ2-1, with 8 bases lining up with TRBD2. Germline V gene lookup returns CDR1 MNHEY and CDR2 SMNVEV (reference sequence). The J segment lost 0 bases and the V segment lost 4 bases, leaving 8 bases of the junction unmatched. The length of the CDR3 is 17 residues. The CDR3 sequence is CASSSPQTSGSYNEQFF. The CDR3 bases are TGTGCCAGCAGTTCCCCCCAAACTAGCGGCTCCTACAATGAGCAGTTCTTC.

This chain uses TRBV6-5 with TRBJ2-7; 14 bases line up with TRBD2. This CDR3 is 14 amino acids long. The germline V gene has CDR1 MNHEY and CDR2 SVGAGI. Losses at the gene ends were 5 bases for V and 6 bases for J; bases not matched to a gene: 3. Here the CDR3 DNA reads TGTGCCAGCAGTCCCGGGACTAGCGGGAGCGAGCAGTACTTC. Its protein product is CASSPGTSGSEQYF.

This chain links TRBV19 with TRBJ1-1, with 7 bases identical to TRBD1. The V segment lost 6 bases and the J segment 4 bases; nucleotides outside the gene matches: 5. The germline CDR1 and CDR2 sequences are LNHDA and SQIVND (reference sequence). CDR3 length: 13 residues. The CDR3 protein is CASRDRQSTEAFF. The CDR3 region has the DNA TGTGCCAGTAGGGACAGGCAGAGCACTGAAGCTTTCTTT.

The CDR3 DNA is TGCGCCAGCAGCCAGAGACAGGGACAAGAGACCCAGTACTTC. Its protein product is CASSQRQGQETQYF. The chain joins TRBV4-3 to TRBJ2-5; 7 positions agree with TRBD1. Germline V gene lookup returns CDR1 LGHNA and CDR2 YSLEER. CDR3 size: 14 residues. J was trimmed by 2 bases and V by 3 bases; bases with no gene match: 3.

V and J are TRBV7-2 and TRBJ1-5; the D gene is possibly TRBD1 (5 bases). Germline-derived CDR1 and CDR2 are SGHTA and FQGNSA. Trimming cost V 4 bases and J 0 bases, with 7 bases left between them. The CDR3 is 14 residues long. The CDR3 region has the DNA TGTGCCAGCAGCTATGACAGTAGCAATCAGCCCCAGCATTTT. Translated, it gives CASSYDSSNQPQHF.

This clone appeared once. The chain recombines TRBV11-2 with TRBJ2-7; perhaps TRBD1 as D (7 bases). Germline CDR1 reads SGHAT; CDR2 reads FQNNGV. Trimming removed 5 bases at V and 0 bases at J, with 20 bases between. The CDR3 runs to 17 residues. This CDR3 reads CASSQKGAGGASYEQYF. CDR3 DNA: TGTGCCAGCAGCCAGAAGGGGGCGGGCGGGGCCTCCTACGAGCAGTACTTC.

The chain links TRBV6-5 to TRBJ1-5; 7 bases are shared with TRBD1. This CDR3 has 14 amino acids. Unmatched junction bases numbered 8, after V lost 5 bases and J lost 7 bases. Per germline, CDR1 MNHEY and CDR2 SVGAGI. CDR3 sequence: CASSTQQGGQPQHF. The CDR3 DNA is TGTGCCAGCAGTACCCAGCAGGGGGGACAGCCCCAGCATTTT.